The 13 T cell receptor beta chains given below trace back to one sample, sequenced in a study of T-cell memory formation after mild COVID-19. TCRdb ran MiXCR on the 5' RACE reads and lists one entry per CDR3 protein. The data hold about 400,000 distinct CDR3 sequences, with around a quarter observed a single time. The sequenced sample was PBMCs or a T cell subset sorted from them (not recorded which). The source is an adult woman who had mild COVID-19 (a few samples of this study predate the infection). Cell type and time point are not known.

This clonotype appeared a few times. The chain links TRBV3-1 to TRBJ2-6; a possible D gene is TRBD2 (6 bases). This CDR3 has 16 residues. Trimming shortened V by 2 bases and J by 0 bases, and 8 bases separated the two germline ends. The germline V gene has CDR1 LGHDT and CDR2 YNNKEL (reference sequence). The chain's CDR3 is CASSQRGSSGANVLTF. Here the CDR3 DNA reads TGTGCCAGCAGCCAACGGGGGAGCTCTGGGGCCAACGTCCTGACTTTC.

This sequence joins TRBV4-1 and TRBJ1-2; D might be TRBD1 (5 bases). The CDR3 has 17 amino acids. Per germline, CDR1 MGHRA and CDR2 YSYEKL. V was clipped by 0 bases and J by 4 bases, with 18 bases between them. The CDR3 DNA sequence: TGCGCCAGCAGCCAAGAAGTCTTCCTATTTGGGGGCTATGGCTACACCTTC. Protein product: CASSQEVFLFGGYGYTF.

This clonotype was seen only a few times. The chain employs TRBV5-6 and TRBJ2-3; D possibly uses TRBD1 or TRBD2 (5 bases each). The CDR3 contains 15 residues. Between the trimmed V and J ends, which lost 4 bases and 1 base, there was a span of 13 bases. Per the germline V gene, CDR1 is SGHDT and CDR2 is YYEEEE. This chain's CDR3 is CASSLGTAGTDTQYF. The CDR3, as DNA: TGTGCCAGCAGCCTCGGGACCGCAGGCACAGATACGCAGTATTTT.

This chain joins TRBV3-1 and TRBJ1-1, with D hard to call. The germline gives CDR1 LGHDT, CDR2 YNNKEL (reference sequence). Trimming pared 4 bases from V and 5 bases from J, leaving 14 bases between. The CDR3 spans 14 residues. The CDR3 protein is CASSRLDRGTEAFF. As DNA, the CDR3 is TGTGCCAGCAGCCGCCTAGATCGAGGTACTGAAGCTTTCTTT.

This clonotype was observed at least ten times. The CDR3, as DNA: TGTGCCAGCAGTCAGAGCTACAATGAGCAGTTCTTC. Protein: CASSQSYNEQFF. V usage is TRBV6-6 and J usage is TRBJ2-1; D not certain. Germline V lookup: CDR1 MNHNY, CDR2 SVGAGI (reference sequence). The CDR3 extends over 12 amino acids. V dropped 5 bases and J dropped 3 bases, with 5 bases sitting between them.

The chain joins TRBV6-2 or TRBV6-3 to TRBJ2-5, with 12 bases lining up with TRBD2. This CDR3 contains 16 residues. CDR1 is MNHEY and CDR2 is SVGEGT in the germline V gene. Unmatched junction bases numbered 12, after V lost 5 bases and J lost 8 bases. In nucleotides, the CDR3 is TGTGCCAGCAGTCCTTCGACTAGCGGGAGACCGAGAACCCAGTACTTC. It is translated as CASSPSTSGRPRTQYF.

The V gene is TRBV6-5, the J gene TRBJ2-7; D call uncertain. Germline lookup yields CDR1 MNHEY and CDR2 SVGAGI. The CDR3 is 14 residues long. With 2 bases removed from V and 9 bases from J, the gap between germline ends came to 17 bases. The CDR3: CASSYGVTSLGQYF. CDR3 nucleotides: TGTGCCAGCAGTTACGGGGTTACGAGTTTGGGGCAGTACTTC.

V usage is TRBV29-1 and J usage is TRBJ2-1; D might be TRBD1 or TRBD2, each matching 6 bases. CDR1 is SQVTM, CDR2 ANQGSEA, per germline. The CDR3 is 14 amino acids. With 4 bases removed from V and 6 bases from J, the gap between germline ends came to 16 bases. The CDR3 bases are TGCAGCGTTGCTTGGGGGGCAGGAACCAATGAGCAGTTCTTC. Translation: CSVAWGAGTNEQFF.

This clonotype occurred a few times. DNA of the CDR3: TGCGCCAGCAGCCATGCACTCCTCTACGAGCAGTACTTC. Encoded protein: CASSHALLYEQYF. The V and J genes are TRBV4-1 and TRBJ2-7; D gene unclear. From germline, CDR1 is MGHRA and CDR2 YSYEKL. Trimming removed 3 bases from V and 3 bases from J, with 9 bases in between. The CDR3 contains 13 residues.

This sequence joins TRBV7-9 and TRBJ1-2; D unresolved. Germline CDR1 and CDR2: SEHNR and FQNEAQ (reference sequence). The V end was cut by 1 base, the J end by 4 bases, with 13 bases between. The CDR3 is 15 amino acids. The CDR3 nucleotides read TGTGCCAGCAGCTTAGAGGGAGGTGGGCTCTATGGCTACACCTTC. This gives the protein CASSLEGGGLYGYTF. The full variable domain, in which reference TRBV7-9 and TRBJ1-2 provide the parts outside the CDR3, is DTGVSQNPRHKITKRGQNVTFRCDPISEHNRLYWYRQTLGQGPEFLTYFQNEAQLEKSRLLSDRFSAERPKGSFSTLEIQRTEQGDSAMYLCASSLEGGGLYGYTFGSGTRLTVV.

The chain is built from TRBV6-5 and TRBJ2-1; TRBD2 matches at 14 bases. Germline V gives CDR1 MNHEY, CDR2 SVGAGI. The J segment lost 7 bases and the V segment lost 4 bases, leaving 6 bases of the junction unmatched. This CDR3 is built from 16 residues. CDR3 region: CASSSRLAGGPNEQFF. CDR3 DNA: TGTGCCAGCAGTTCAAGACTAGCGGGGGGGCCGAATGAGCAGTTCTTC.

This rearrangement joins TRBV20-1 to TRBJ2-2, with 9 bases matching TRBD1. The CDR3 totals 13 residues. With V trimmed by 5 bases and J by 7 bases, 5 bases remained unmatched. The V gene's germline CDR1 is DFQATT and CDR2 SNEGSKA (reference sequence). The CDR3 nucleotides are TGCAGTGCTTCGACAGGGGGGGTCGGGGAGCTGTTTTTT. Translated, it gives CSASTGGVGELFF.

This clonotype was observed a handful of times. This chain joins TRBV6-6 and TRBJ1-6; D call uncertain. Germline V CDR1 and CDR2: MNHNY, SVGAGI (reference sequence). The CDR3 is 16 amino acids. Trimming cost V 2 bases and J 4 bases, with 12 bases left between them. The CDR3, as DNA: TGTGCCAGCAGTTACGACCACTCGAAATATAATTCACCCCTCCACTTT. As protein: CASSYDHSKYNSPLHF.